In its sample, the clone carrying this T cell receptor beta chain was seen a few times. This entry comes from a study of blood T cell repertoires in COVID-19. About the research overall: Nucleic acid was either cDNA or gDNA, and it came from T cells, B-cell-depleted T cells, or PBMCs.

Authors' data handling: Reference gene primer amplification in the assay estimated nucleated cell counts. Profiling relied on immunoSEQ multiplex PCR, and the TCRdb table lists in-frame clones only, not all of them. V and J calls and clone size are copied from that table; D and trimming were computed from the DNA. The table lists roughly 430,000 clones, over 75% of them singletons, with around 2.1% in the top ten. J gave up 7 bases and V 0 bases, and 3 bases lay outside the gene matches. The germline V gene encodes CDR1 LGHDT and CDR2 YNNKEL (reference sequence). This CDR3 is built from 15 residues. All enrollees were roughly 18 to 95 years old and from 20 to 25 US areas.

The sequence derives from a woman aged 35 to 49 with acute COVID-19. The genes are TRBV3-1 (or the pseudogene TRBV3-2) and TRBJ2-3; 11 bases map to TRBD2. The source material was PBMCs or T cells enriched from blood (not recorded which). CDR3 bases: TGTGCCAGCAGCCAAGAACTAGCGGGGGTTTATACGCAGTATTTT. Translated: CASSQELAGVYTQYF.